The rows below give T cell receptor beta chains drawn from one sample of a study of blood T cell repertoires in COVID-19. Clones were sequenced by immunoSEQ multiplex PCR, and TCRdb holds only the in-frame ones, with some missing. Among approximately 150,000 clones, around 85% were seen once, and the ten largest hold about 8.1%. The specimen was peripheral blood. The receptor set was obtained from a woman of 80 years or more with COVID-19, enrolled during active disease. Both conserved end residues are part of each CDR3. D genes are given only for firm matches. Clone size appears in some rows only: once, few, many, or a class for an expanded clone.

-	-	TRBJ1-6	TRBV28	CASSSAIDSPLHF	TGTGCCAGCAGCTCCGCTATAGATTCACCCCTCCACTTT
-	-	TRBJ1-5	TRBV6-2/TRBV6-3	CASSYSTRRGGLSSNQPQHF	TGTGCCAGCAGTTACTCGACCCGCCGCGGCGGACTCAGTAGCAATCAGCCCCAGCATTTT
-	TRBD1	TRBJ1-2	TRBV5-1	CASSQGFSGTAYGYTF	TGCGCCAGCAGCCAAGGTTTTTCCGGGACAGCCTATGGCTACACCTTC
-	TRBD2	TRBJ2-3	TRBV5-1	CASSLAPLAGGTDTQYF	TGCGCCAGCAGCTTGGCCCCACTAGCGGGGGGCACAGATACGCAGTATTTT
-	TRBD1	TRBJ2-7	TRBV5-4	CASSPGTGSTYEQYF	TGTGCCAGCAGCCCCGGGACAGGGTCCACCTACGAGCAGTACTTC
-	-	TRBJ1-2	TRBV20-1	CSARALEGYTF	TGCAGTGCTAGAGCCCTGGAGGGCTACACCTTC
-	-	TRBJ2-1	TRBV2	CASRSGAYDEQFF	TGTGCCAGCCGGTCGGGAGCCTATGATGAGCAGTTCTTC
once	TRBD1	TRBJ2-7	TRBV5-1	CASSLTGDNYEQYF	TGCGCCAGCAGCTTGACAGGGGACAACTACGAGCAGTACTTC
few	TRBD2	TRBJ2-1	TRBV28	CASSVIAGGLGNEQFF	TGTGCCAGCAGTGTTATAGCGGGAGGGTTGGGGAATGAGCAGTTCTTC
-	-	TRBJ2-6	TRBV21-1	CASSGRTGVSFAGANVLTF	TGTGCCAGCAGCGGACGGACAGGGGTTTCCTTCGCTGGGGCCAACGTCCTGACTTTC
-	-	TRBJ2-5	TRBV14	CASRYTGTGETQYF	TGTGCCAGCAGATATACAGGGACGGGGGAGACCCAGTACTTC
-	-	TRBJ2-1	TRBV18	CASSPPPAEGNEQFF	TGTGCCAGCTCACCACCTCCGGCCGAGGGCAATGAGCAGTTCTTC
-	-	TRBJ2-5	TRBV2	CASTGTGDETQYF	TGTGCCAGCACCGGGACGGGGGATGAGACCCAGTACTTC